This T cell receptor (beta chain) was captured in a study of blood T cell repertoires in COVID-19. Study overall: Samples representing acute and convalescent COVID-19 were sourced from the United States, Italy and Spain. In each case, the material was cDNA or gDNA derived from T cells, B-cell-depleted T cells, or PBMCs.

The data were produced by immunoSEQ multiplex PCR, yet TCRdb's version contains in-frame clones alone and is incomplete. The sample contains roughly 400,000 clones, roughly 88% of which appear only once. The V segment lost 4 bases and the J segment 3 bases; nucleotides outside the gene matches: 3. The CDR3 consists of 14 residues. The V gene's germline CDR1 is SGHRS and CDR2 YFSETQ. This clone was detected ten times or more. The sample has other DNA sequences that encode this CDR3 too. Donors were grouped by their self-reported clinical history. Sequenced: PBMCs or T cells enriched from blood (not recorded which). This TCR was sampled from a woman aged 18-30 years who had been exposed to COVID-19. The rearrangement joins TRBV5-1 to TRBJ2-7, with TRBD2 matching 11 bases. The CDR3 DNA is TGCGCCAGCAGCAGAGGGACTAGCGGCTACGAGCAGTACTTC. It codes for CASSRGTSGYEQYF. The full variable domain, its missing parts supplied by reference TRBV5-1 and TRBJ2-7, is KAGVTQTPRYLIKTRGQQVTLSCSPISGHRSVSWYQQTPGQGLQFLFEYFSETQRNKGNFPGRFSGRQFSNSRSEMNVSTLELGDSALYLCASSRGTSGYEQYFGPGTRLTVT.